This entry lists 14 T cell receptor beta chains sequenced from one sample in a study of control samples from healthy donors and cancer patients. The table came from immunoSEQ multiplex PCR; TCRdb's copy has only in-frame clones and leaves some out. This sample has more than 75,000 clones, with approximately 88% found just once. The sequenced sample was PBMCs. Receptors were obtained from a man between 70 and 80 years old with lung cancer.

This rearrangement joins TRBV10-3 to TRBJ2-7; 9 positions match TRBD2. The V gene end was trimmed by 4 bases and the J gene end by 6 bases; junction bases not matched to a gene: 10. The CDR3 is made up of 15 amino acids. Germline CDR1 and CDR2: ENHRY and SYGVKD. The CDR3 sequence: CAISGIAGDPGEQYF. In DNA form, the CDR3 reads TGTGCCATCAGTGGAATAGCGGGGGACCCTGGCGAGCAGTACTTC.

The gene calls are TRBV5-8 and TRBJ1-5, with TRBD1 as a possible D gene (6 bases). Germline assignment: CDR1 SGHTS and CDR2 YDEGEE. The CDR3 runs to 14 residues. V was shortened by 4 bases and J by 7 bases, with 15 bases between the two germline ends. The chain's CDR3 is CASSLGQLHQPQHF. CDR3 DNA sequence: TGTGCCAGCAGCCTCGGACAGCTCCACCAGCCCCAGCATTTT. The whole variable domain, filled in from reference TRBV5-8 and TRBJ1-5, reads EAGVTQSPTHLIKTRGQQATLRCSPISGHTSVYWYQQALGLGLQFLLWYDEGEERNRGNFPPRFSGRQFPNYSSELNVNALELEDSALYLCASSLGQLHQPQHFGDGTRLSIL.

V gene TRBV19 combines with J gene TRBJ1-3, with TRBD1 as a possible D gene (6 bases). The germline CDR1 and CDR2 sequences are LNHDA and SQIVND (reference sequence). This CDR3 spans 15 amino acids. V shed 7 bases and J shed 1 base, with 14 bases lying between them. The CDR3 is CASTPDRPSGNTIYF. For the CDR3, the DNA is TGTGCCAGTACCCCGGACAGACCTTCTGGAAACACCATATATTTT.

This clone was detected once. J is TRBJ2-5 and V is TRBV19; 7 bases are a match to TRBD2. Germline V gene sequence: CDR1 LNHDA, CDR2 SQIVND (reference sequence). Unmatched junction bases numbered 7, after V lost 3 bases and J lost 0 bases. The CDR3 is 16 residues long. CDR3 nucleotides: TGTGCCAGTAGTATTGGGGGGGGAGGACACCAAGAGACCCAGTACTTC. It encodes CASSIGGGGHQETQYF.

The V call is TRBV7-8, the J call TRBJ1-5, with 8 bases aligning to TRBD1. The germline CDR1 and CDR2 sequences are SGHVS and FQNEAQ. After removal of 5 bases from V and 5 bases from J, the junction contained 5 bases not matched to a gene. This CDR3 has 14 residues. CDR3 coding DNA: TGTGCCAGCAGCCCGACAGGGGAGCATCAGCCCCAGCATTTT. Translated, it gives CASSPTGEHQPQHF.

V is TRBV12-5 and J is TRBJ1-6, with D possibly TRBD1 on 6 matching bases. The V gene lost 4 bases and the J gene lost 5 bases, with 9 bases spanning the gap. The CDR3 sequence is 14 residues long. Germline-derived CDR1 and CDR2 are LGHNT and FRNRAP. The CDR3 DNA reads TGTGCTAGTGGTTCATCAGGGGATAATTCACCCCTCCACTTT. The encoded protein is CASGSSGDNSPLHF.

V and J are TRBV2 and TRBJ2-2; 8 nucleotides line up with TRBD1. This CDR3 contains 14 residues. The J segment lost 5 bases and the V segment lost 8 bases, leaving 7 bases of the junction unmatched. Germline CDR1 and CDR2: SNHLY and FYNNEI. This CDR3 is CASATGVRTGELFF. The DNA of the CDR3 is TGTGCCAGCGCGACAGGGGTTCGGACCGGGGAGCTGTTTTTT.

This chain joins TRBV27 and TRBJ1-5, with D perhaps matching TRBD1 (6 bases). This CDR3 is 19 amino acids long. Germline V gene lookup returns CDR1 MNHEY and CDR2 SMNVEV (reference sequence). V lost 6 bases and J lost 10, with 34 bases in between. The CDR3 nucleotides are TGTGCCAGCAGGGCTCAGGGGATTCGAGGAGGCATCTATTTGGTACCCCAGCATTTT. Translation: CASRAQGIRGGIYLVPQHF.

This clone turned up a few times. This chain uses TRBV5-6 with TRBJ1-1; D not resolved. Per the germline V gene, CDR1 is SGHDT and CDR2 is YYEEEE. Trimming pared 2 bases from V and 0 bases from J, leaving 14 bases between. The CDR3 has 16 amino acids. The CDR3 DNA reads as TGTGCCAGCAGCTTTCTCAGCAGTCGGATGAACACTGAAGCTTTCTTT. Its translation is CASSFLSSRMNTEAFF.

The chain links TRBV7-9 to TRBJ2-3; a possible D gene is TRBD1 (5 bases). This CDR3 contains 13 residues. CDR1 and CDR2 from the germline V gene are SEHNR and FQNEAQ (reference sequence). V lost 9 bases and J 5 bases, leaving 15 bases between the germline ends. CDR3 in DNA: TGTGCCAGTGACCCAGGGTGGGTAGATACGCAGTATTTT. Amino acids: CASDPGWVDTQYF. The variable domain in full, completed from reference TRBV7-9 and TRBJ2-3, reads DTGVSQNPRHKITKRGQNVTFRCDPISEHNRLYWYRQTLGQGPEFLTYFQNEAQLEKSRLLSDRFSAERPKGSFSTLEIQRTEQGDSAMYLCASDPGWVDTQYFGPGTRLTVL.

The CDR3 region has the DNA TGTGCCACCAGCAGAGATACCGTAACGGAGGGGTTGGGGTGGTCCTACAATGAGCAGTTCTTC. Translating gives CATSRDTVTEGLGWSYNEQFF. The V call is TRBV15, the J call TRBJ2-1, with D tentatively TRBD2 (6 bases). Germline assignment: CDR1 LNHNV and CDR2 YYDKDF (reference sequence). Trimming stripped 0 bases from V and 1 base from J, with 25 bases between. The CDR3 contains 21 residues.

The CDR3 DNA sequence: TGCGCCAGCAGCTTGGGGTCATCGACTAATGAAAAACTGTTTTTT. Its translation: CASSLGSSTNEKLFF. This sequence joins TRBV5-1 and TRBJ1-4; no clear D. Germline CDR1 reads SGHRS; CDR2 reads YFSETQ. V lost 0 bases and J lost 2, with 8 bases in between. The CDR3 has 15 amino acids.

There are a few counts of this clone. The J gene is TRBJ2-5, the V gene TRBV12-5; 12 bases match TRBD1. CDR1 and CDR2 from the germline V gene are LGHNT and FRNRAP. V shed 5 bases, J shed 3 bases, and the junction held 7 bases outside the gene matches. This CDR3 contains 16 residues. The CDR3 protein is CASGPGTGGGKETQYF. For the CDR3, the DNA is TGTGCTAGTGGTCCAGGGACAGGGGGCGGGAAAGAGACCCAGTACTTC.

The rearrangement links TRBV5-1 to TRBJ1-2, with 7 bases that match TRBD1. After removal of 1 base from V and 4 bases from J, the junction contained 7 bases not matched to a gene. The CDR3 is 15 residues long. Germline CDR1 SGHRS, CDR2 YFSETQ. CDR3 DNA: TGCGCCAGCAGCTTGTATACAGGGGCGTCCTATGGCTACACCTTC. Encoded protein: CASSLYTGASYGYTF.